The rows below give T cell receptor beta chains drawn from one sample of a study of graft-versus-host responses after intestinal transplantation. Method: immunoSEQ multiplex PCR; TCRdb's copy keeps in-frame clones and lacks some. The sample gives about 88,000 clones, approximately 90% of which show up once; around 0.37% is in the top ten. These TCRs are of unknown antigen specificity. The sequencing used unstimulated CD4+ T cells sorted from spleen or lymph node cells, collected before transplant. The receptors come from a human donor who was the organ donor for an intestinal transplant. CDR3s leave out the opening cysteine and the closing phenylalanine or tryptophan. Size values are once, few and many counts, or a class for expanded clones, and some rows have none.

abundance	v_gene	j_gene	CDR3aa
.	TRBV28	TRBJ2-5	ASRPTLAGLVETQY
once	TRBV29-1	TRBJ1-4	SVGDRGNEKLF
.	TRBV21-1	TRBJ2-1	ASRALIATPSDNEQF
.	TRBV7-9	TRBJ2-3	ASSSRTGSTDTQY
.	TRBV27	TRBJ2-2	ASSLSDTPGRGFGGELF
.	TRBV2	TRBJ1-6	ASKIWRVQNNSPLH
.	TRBV30	TRBJ1-2	AWSVNRGLYGYT
.	TRBV5-1	TRBJ2-5	ASSLDWGEQETQY
.	TRBV6-6	TRBJ1-1	ASSWDRNTEAF
.	TRBV7-9	TRBJ2-3	ASSLEGAILGNTQY
.	TRBV19	TRBJ1-1	ASSNRQVAMNTEAF
.	TRBV6-5	TRBJ1-6	ASSFQGSPLH
.	TRBV6-5	TRBJ1-4	ASSYSTGFEKLF
.	TRBV10-3	TRBJ1-1	AISGSGVRYTEAF
.	TRBV19	TRBJ1-1	ASRSTGDTEAF
.	TRBV10-3	TRBJ1-2	AISPTGRANYGYT
once	TRBV6-5	TRBJ2-2	ASSYQGWTGELF
.	TRBV6-6	TRBJ2-7	ASSFGGERGYEQY
.	TRBV2	TRBJ2-5	ASRWTGISGTQY
once	TRBV28	TRBJ2-7	ASSLPSGDSVYEQY
.	TRBV7-8	TRBJ1-5	ASSLVGRPDNQPQH
.	TRBV7-9	TRBJ1-3	ASSRRGGLVTGNTIY
.	TRBV5-4	TRBJ1-1	ASSLGRGGVMNTEAF
.	TRBV29-1	TRBJ1-1	SVEDYRGVRWDTEAF
.	TRBV7-9	TRBJ1-5	ASSLGGGTSNQPQH
.	TRBV12-5	TRBJ2-2	ASGLAGNTGELF
.	TRBV6-6	TRBJ2-3	ASRPRLAGRDTQY
.	TRBV7-7	TRBJ2-3	ASSLGQGADTQY
.	TRBV5-6	TRBJ2-3	ASSSTSGGYATSDTQY
.	TRBV30	TRBJ1-1	AWSVRTGGTEAF
.	TRBV6-5	TRBJ2-1	ASSYPTSGRANEQF
.	TRBV6-1	TRBJ2-5	ASSDGQGAFQQETQY
.	TRBV27	TRBJ2-3	ASSYRRRGTDTQY
.	TRBV18	TRBJ2-5	ASSPQLQETQY
.	TRBV5-1	TRBJ2-1	ASSQTSGRSNEQF
.	TRBV2	TRBJ1-2	ASSEARAGGDGYT
.	TRBV2	TRBJ1-5	ASSGTGVQPQH
.	TRBV29-1	TRBJ1-1	SVYRGARSTEAF
once	TRBV10-2	TRBJ2-1	ASSGGLWGEQF
.	TRBV15	TRBJ1-2	ATNPDRNYGYT
.	TRBV5-6	TRBJ2-1	ASSLLQFLYNEQF
.	TRBV10-3	TRBJ2-1	AISEGQFLYNEQF
once	TRBV4-1	TRBJ2-3	ASSHRLAGVTDTQY